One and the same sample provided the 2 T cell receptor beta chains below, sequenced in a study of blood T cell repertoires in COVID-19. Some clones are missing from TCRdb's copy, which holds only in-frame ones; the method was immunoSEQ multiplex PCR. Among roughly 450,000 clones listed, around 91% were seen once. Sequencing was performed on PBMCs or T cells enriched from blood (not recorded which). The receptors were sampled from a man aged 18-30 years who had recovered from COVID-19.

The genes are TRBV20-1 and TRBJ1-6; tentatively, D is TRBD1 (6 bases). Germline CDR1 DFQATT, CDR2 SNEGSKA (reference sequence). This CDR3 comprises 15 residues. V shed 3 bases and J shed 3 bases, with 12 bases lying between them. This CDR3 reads CSASQDRNYNSPLHF. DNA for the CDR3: TGCAGTGCTAGTCAAGACAGGAACTATAATTCACCCCTCCACTTT.

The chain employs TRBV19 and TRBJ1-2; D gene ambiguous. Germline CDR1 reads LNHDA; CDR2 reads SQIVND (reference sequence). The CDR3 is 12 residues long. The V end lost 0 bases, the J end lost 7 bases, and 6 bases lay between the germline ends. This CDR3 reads CASSIDGSGYTF. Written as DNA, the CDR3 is TGTGCCAGTAGTATAGATGGTAGTGGCTACACCTTC.